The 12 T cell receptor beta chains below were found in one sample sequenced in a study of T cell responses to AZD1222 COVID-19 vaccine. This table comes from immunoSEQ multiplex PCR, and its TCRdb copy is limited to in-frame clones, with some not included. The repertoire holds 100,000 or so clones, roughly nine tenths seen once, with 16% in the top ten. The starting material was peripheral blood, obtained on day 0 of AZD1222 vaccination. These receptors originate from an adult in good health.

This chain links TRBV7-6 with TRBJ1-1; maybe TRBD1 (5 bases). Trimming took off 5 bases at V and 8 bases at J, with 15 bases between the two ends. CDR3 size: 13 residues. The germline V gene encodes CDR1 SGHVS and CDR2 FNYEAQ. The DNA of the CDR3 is TGTGCCAGCAGCCCTACAGGCTGGGGAGAAGCTTTCTTT. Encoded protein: CASSPTGWGEAFF.

This CDR3 is CASSLEGQEKAFF. Written as DNA, the CDR3 is TGCGCCAGCAGCTTGGAGGGACAGGAGAAAGCTTTCTTT. The chain links TRBV5-1 to TRBJ1-1; 8 bases fit TRBD1. The junction had 4 bases not matched to a gene; V was cut back by 0 bases and J by 9 bases. The CDR3 extends over 13 amino acids. Germline CDR1 reads SGHRS; CDR2 reads YFSETQ.

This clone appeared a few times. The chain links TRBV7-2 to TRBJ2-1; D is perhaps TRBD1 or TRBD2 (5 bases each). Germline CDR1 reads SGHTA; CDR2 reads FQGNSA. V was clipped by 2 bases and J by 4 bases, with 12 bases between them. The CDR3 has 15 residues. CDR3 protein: CASSLTRDPYNEQFF. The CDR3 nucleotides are TGTGCCAGCAGCTTAACCCGGGACCCTTACAATGAGCAGTTCTTC.

CDR3 bases: TGTGCCAGCTCACTCGATTCCCGCGCGGGTAATGAAAAACTGTTTTTT. Protein sequence: CASSLDSRAGNEKLFF. The V gene is TRBV18, the J gene TRBJ1-4; D not certain. Germline V gene sequence: CDR1 KGHSH, CDR2 LQKENI. Trimming stripped 4 bases from V and 4 bases from J, with 16 bases between. The CDR3 totals 16 residues.

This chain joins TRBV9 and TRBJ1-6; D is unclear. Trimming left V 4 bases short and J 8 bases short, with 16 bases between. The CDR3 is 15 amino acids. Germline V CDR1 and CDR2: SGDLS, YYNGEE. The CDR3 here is CASSLRTRRDSPLHF. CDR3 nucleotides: TGTGCCAGCAGCCTCCGGACCCGGCGTGATTCACCCCTCCACTTT.

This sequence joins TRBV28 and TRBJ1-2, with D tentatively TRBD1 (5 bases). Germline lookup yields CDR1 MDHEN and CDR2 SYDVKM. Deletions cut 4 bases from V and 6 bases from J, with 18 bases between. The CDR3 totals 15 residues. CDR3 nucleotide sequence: TGTGCCAGCAGTTATTACACAGGCGGAGTAGATGGCTACACCTTC. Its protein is CASSYYTGGVDGYTF.

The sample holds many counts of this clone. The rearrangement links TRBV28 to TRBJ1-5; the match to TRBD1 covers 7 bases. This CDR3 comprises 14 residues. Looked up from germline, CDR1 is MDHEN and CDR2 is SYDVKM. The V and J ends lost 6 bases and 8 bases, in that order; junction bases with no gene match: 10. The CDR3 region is CASSLQTGNKPQHF. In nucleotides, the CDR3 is TGTGCCAGCAGCCTACAGACAGGGAATAAGCCCCAGCATTTT.

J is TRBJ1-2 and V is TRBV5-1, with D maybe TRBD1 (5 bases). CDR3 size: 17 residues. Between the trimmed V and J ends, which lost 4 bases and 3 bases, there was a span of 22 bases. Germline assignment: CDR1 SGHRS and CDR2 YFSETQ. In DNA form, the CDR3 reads TGCGCCAGCAGCGGGGGATCGGTTTCTTTTGAGGACTATGGCTACACCTTC. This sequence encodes CASSGGSVSFEDYGYTF.

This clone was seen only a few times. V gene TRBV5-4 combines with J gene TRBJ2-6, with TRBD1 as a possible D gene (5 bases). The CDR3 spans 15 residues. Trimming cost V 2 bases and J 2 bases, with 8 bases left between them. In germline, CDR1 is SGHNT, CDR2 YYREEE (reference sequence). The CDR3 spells CASSLQDPGANVLTF. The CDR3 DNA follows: TGTGCCAGCAGCTTACAGGACCCTGGGGCCAACGTCCTGACTTTC.

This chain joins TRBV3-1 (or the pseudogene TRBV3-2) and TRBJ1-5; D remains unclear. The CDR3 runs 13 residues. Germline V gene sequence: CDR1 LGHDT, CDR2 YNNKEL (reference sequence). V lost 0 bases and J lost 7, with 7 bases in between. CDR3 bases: TGTGCCAGCAGCCAAGATATGGGACAGCCCCAGCATTTT. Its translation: CASSQDMGQPQHF.

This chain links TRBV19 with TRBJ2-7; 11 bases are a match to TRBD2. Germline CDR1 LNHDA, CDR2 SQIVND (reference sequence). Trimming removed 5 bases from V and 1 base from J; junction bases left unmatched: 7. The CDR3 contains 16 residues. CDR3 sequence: CASSPSGRPYSYEQYF. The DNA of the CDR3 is TGTGCCAGTAGTCCTAGCGGGAGGCCGTATTCCTACGAGCAGTACTTC. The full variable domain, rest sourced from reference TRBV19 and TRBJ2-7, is DGGITQSPKYLFRKEGQNVTLSCEQNLNHDAMYWYRQDPGQGLRLIYYSQIVNDFQKGDIAEGYSVSREKKESFPLTVTSAQKNPTAFYLCASSPSGRPYSYEQYFGPGTRLTVT.

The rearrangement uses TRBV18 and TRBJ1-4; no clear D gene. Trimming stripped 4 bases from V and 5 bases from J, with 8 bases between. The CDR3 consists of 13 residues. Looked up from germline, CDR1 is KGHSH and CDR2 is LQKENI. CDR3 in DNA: TGTGCCAGCTCACTGATCGAGAATGAAAAACTGTTTTTT. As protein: CASSLIENEKLFF.